The sequence of this T cell receptor (beta chain) was determined in a study of T-cell memory formation after mild COVID-19. This clonotype has just a few counts. TCRdb ran MiXCR on the 5' RACE reads and lists one entry per CDR3 protein. Here the sample spans roughly 150,000 distinct CDR3 sequences, about 14% being singletons. The V and J ends lost 0 bases and 4 bases respectively, with 9 bases between them. CDR1 is ENHRY, CDR2 SYGVKD, per germline. This CDR3 spans 14 amino acids. This chain joins TRBV10-3 and TRBJ1-2; D is possibly TRBD1 (6 bases). This receptor was identified in an adult woman who had mild COVID-19 (a few samples of this study predate the infection). Cell type and time point are not known. The sample was PBMCs or a T cell subset sorted from them (not recorded which). The CDR3 coding sequence is TGTGCCATCAGTGAGTCGGGGACACCCTATGGCTACACCTTC. Its translation: CAISESGTPYGYTF.